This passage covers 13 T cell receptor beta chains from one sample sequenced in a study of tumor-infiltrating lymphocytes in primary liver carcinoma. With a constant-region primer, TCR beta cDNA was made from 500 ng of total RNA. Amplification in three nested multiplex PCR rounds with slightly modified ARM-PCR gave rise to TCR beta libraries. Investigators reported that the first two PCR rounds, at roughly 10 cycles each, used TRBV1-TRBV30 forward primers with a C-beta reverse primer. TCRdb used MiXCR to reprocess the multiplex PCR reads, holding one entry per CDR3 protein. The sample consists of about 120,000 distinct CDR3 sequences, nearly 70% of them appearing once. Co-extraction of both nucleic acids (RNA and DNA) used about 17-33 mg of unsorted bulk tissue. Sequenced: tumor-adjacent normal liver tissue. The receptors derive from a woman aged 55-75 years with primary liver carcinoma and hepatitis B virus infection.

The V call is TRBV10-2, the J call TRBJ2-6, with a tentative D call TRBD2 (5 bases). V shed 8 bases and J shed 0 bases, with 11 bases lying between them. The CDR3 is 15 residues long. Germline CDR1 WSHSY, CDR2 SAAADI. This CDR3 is CASGEPDSGANVLTF. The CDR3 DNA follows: TGCGCCAGCGGGGAGCCTGACTCTGGGGCCAACGTCCTGACTTTC.

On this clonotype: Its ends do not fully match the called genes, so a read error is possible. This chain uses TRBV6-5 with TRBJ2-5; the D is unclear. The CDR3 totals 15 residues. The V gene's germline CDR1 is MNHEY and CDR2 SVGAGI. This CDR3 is CPSSYSPWAEETEYF. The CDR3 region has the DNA TGTCCCAGCAGTTACTCCCCGTGGGCCGAAGAGACCGAGTACTTC.

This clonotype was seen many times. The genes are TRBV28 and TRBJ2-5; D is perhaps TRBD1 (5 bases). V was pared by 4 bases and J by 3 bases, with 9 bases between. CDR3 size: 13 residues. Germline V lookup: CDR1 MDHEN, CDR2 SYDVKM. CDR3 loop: CASSSPGKETQYF. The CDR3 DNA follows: TGTGCCAGCAGTTCTCCAGGGAAAGAGACCCAGTACTTC.

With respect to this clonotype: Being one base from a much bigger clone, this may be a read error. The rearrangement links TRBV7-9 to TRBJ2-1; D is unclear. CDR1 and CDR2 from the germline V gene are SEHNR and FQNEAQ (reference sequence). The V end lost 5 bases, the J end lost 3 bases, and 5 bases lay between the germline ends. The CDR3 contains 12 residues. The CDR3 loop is CASSTDYNEQFF. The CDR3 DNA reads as TGTGCCAGCAGCACGGACTACAATGAGCAGTTCTTC.

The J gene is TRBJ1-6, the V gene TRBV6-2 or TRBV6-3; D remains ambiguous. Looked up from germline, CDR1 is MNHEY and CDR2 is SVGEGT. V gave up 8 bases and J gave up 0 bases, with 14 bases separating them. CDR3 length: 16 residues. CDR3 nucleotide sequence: TGTGCCAGCCGCCCAATTAGGATCTCCTATAATTCACCCCTCCACTTT. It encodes CASRPIRISYNSPLHF.

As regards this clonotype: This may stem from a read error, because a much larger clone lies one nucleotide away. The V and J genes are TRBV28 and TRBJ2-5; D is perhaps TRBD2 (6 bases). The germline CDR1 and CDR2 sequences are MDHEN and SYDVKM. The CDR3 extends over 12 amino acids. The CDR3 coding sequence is TGTGCCAGCGGTTTCTCAGGGCGGAGGGGTCACTTC. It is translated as CASGFSGRRGHF. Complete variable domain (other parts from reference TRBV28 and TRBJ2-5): DVKVTQSSRYLVKRTGEKVFLECVQDMDHENMFWYRQDPGLGLRLIYFSYDVKMKEKGDIPEGYSVSREKKERFSLILESASTNQTSMYLCASGFSGRRGHFGPGTRLLVL.

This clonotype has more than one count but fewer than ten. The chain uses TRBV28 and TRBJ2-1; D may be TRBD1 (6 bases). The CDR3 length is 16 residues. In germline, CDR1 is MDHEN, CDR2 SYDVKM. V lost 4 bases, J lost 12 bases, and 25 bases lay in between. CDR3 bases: TGTGCCAGCAGTTACCCCGGGGCTAGTCATCCCAGGGGGCAGTTCTTC. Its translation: CASSYPGASHPRGQFF.

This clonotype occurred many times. The CDR3 spells CASSLGLGDQYF. The DNA of the CDR3 is TGTGCCAGCAGTTTAGGTCTAGGGGATCAGTACTTC. This chain joins TRBV28 and TRBJ2-7; D might be TRBD1 (5 bases). The germline CDR1 and CDR2 sequences are MDHEN and SYDVKM. V shed 2 bases and J shed 10 bases, with 12 bases lying between them. The CDR3 sequence is 12 residues long.

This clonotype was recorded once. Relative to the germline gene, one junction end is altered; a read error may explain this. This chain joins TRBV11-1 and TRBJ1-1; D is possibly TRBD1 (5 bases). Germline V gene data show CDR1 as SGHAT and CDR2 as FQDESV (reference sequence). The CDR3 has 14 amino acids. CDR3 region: CASNLEGRGHEAFF. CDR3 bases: TGTGCCAGCAACTTAGAGGGGAGAGGGCATGAAGCTTTCTTT.

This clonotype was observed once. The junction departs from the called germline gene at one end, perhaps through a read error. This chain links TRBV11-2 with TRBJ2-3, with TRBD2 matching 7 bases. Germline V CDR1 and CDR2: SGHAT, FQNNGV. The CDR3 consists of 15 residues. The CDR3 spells CAGSSGLGRTDTQYF. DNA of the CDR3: TGTGCCGGCAGCTCAGGACTAGGACGCACAGATACGCAGTATTTT.

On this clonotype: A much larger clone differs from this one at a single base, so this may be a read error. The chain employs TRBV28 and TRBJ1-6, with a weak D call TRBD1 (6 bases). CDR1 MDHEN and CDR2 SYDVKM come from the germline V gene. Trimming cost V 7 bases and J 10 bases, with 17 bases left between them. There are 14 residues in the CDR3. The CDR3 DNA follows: TGTGCCAGCAATCCAACTGCTGGGGGCTCACCCCTCCACTTT. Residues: CASNPTAGGSPLHF. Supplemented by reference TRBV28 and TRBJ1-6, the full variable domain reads DVKVTQSSRYLVKRTGEKVFLECVQDMDHENMFWYRQDPGLGLRLIYFSYDVKMKEKGDIPEGYSVSREKKERFSLILESASTNQTSMYLCASNPTAGGSPLHFGNGTRLTVT.

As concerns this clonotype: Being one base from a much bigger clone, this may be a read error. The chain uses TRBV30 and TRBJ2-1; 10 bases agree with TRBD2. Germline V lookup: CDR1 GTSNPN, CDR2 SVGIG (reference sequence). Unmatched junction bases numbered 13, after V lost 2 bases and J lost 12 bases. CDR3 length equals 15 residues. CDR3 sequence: CAWSLGLAGAPRQFF. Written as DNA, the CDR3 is TGTGCCTGGAGTCTAGGGCTAGCGGGAGCCCCGCGGCAGTTCTTC. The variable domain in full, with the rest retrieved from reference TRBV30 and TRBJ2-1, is SQTIHQWPATLVQPVGSPLSLECTVEGTSNPNLYWYRQAAGRGLQLLFYSVGIGQISSEVPQNLSASRPQDRQFILSSKKLLLSDSGFYLCAWSLGLAGAPRQFFGPGTRLTVL.

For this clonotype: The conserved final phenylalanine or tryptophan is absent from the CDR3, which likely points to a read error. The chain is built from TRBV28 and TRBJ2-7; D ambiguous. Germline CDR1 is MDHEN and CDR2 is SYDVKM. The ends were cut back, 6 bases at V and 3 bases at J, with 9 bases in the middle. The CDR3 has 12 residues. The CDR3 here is CASSDSFYEQYY. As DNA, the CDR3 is TGTGCCAGCAGCGACTCCTTCTACGAGCAGTACTAC.